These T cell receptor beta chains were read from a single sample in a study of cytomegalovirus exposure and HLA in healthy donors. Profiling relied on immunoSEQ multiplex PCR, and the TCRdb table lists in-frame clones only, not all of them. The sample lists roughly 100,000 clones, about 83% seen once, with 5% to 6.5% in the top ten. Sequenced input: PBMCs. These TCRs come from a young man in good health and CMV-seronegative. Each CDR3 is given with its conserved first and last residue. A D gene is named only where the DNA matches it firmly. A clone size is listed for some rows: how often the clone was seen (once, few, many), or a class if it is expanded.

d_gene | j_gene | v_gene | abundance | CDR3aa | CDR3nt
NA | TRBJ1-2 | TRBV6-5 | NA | CASSYSMVGLNYGYTF | TGTGCCAGCAGTTACTCGATGGTGGGGCTGAACTATGGCTACACCTTC
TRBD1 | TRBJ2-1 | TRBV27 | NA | CASSGDRPYNEQFF | TGTGCCAGCAGTGGGGACAGGCCGTACAATGAGCAGTTCTTC
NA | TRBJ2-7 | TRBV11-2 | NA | CASSLMVGVHEQYF | TGTGCCAGCAGCTTAATGGTAGGGGTCCACGAGCAGTACTTC
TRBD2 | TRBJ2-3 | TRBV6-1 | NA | CASSESAGGTDTQYF | TGTGCCAGCAGTGAATCAGCGGGAGGCACAGATACGCAGTATTTT
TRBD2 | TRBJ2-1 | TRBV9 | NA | CASSVRVGGGSAYNEQFF | TGTGCCAGCAGCGTACGGGTTGGGGGAGGGTCCGCCTACAATGAGCAGTTCTTC
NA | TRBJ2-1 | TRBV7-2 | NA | CASSLGGAGGSYNEQFF | TGTGCCAGCAGCTTAGGAGGTGCGGGTGGATCCTACAATGAGCAGTTCTTC
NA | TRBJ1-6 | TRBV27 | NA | CASSPTGFNSPLHF | TGTGCCAGCAGTCCAACAGGTTTTAATTCACCCCTCCACTTT
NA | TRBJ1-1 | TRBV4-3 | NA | CASSQGGVGTEAFF | TGCGCCAGCAGCCAGGGAGGGGTGGGGACTGAAGCTTTCTTT
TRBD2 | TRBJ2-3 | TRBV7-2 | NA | CASSQTSGYTDTQYF | TGTGCCAGCAGCCAGACTAGCGGGTACACAGATACGCAGTATTTT
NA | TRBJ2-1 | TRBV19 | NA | CASSTIYNEQFF | TGTGCCAGTAGTACCATCTACAATGAGCAGTTCTTC
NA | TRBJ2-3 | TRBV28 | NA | CASSLTHEVAWNTDTQYF | TGTGCCAGCAGTCTAACCCACGAGGTAGCGTGGAACACAGATACGCAGTATTTT
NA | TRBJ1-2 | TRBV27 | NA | CASSSGVGYGYTF | TGTGCCAGCAGTTCAGGGGTCGGATATGGCTACACCTTC
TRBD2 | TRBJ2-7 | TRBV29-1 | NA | CSARFTSGSYEQYF | TGCAGCGCCCGATTCACTAGCGGGAGTTACGAGCAGTACTTC
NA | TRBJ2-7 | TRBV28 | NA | CASSTTEFYEQYF | TGTGCCAGCAGTACGACAGAGTTCTACGAGCAGTACTTC
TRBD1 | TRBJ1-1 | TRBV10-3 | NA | CAISGPQGAGMNTEAFF | TGTGCCATCAGTGGTCCACAGGGGGCAGGGATGAACACTGAAGCTTTCTTT
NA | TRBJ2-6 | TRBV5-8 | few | CASSPGVTLQSGANVLTF | TGTGCCAGCAGCCCCGGGGTAACTTTACAGTCTGGGGCCAACGTCCTGACTTTC
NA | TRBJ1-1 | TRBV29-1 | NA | CSVEVGGLNTEAFF | TGCAGCGTTGAGGTGGGAGGGTTGAACACTGAAGCTTTCTTT
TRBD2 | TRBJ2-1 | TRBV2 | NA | CASNGLAGAGSYNEQFF | TGTGCCAGCAACGGACTAGCGGGAGCTGGGTCCTACAATGAGCAGTTCTTC
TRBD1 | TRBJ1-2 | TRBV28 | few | CASRLQGRNGYTF | TGTGCCAGCAGACTACAGGGGCGAAACGGCTACACCTTC
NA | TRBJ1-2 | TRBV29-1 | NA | CSVAVREGYGYTF | TGCAGCGTTGCGGTCCGGGAGGGCTATGGCTACACCTTC
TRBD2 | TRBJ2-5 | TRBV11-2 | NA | CASSLRLAGGLGETQYF | TGTGCCAGCAGTCTACGACTAGCGGGAGGGCTGGGAGAGACCCAGTACTTC
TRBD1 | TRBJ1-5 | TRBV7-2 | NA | CASSLASGGNQPQHF | TGTGCCAGCAGCTTAGCTTCAGGGGGAAATCAGCCCCAGCATTTT
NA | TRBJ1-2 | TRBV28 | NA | CASSSPQLSSTF | TGTGCCAGCAGTTCCCCCCAACTTAGCTCGACCTTC
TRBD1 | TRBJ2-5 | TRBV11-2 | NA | CASSWGGQGLLETQYF | TGTGCCAGCAGCTGGGGGGGACAGGGGTTGTTAGAGACCCAGTACTTC
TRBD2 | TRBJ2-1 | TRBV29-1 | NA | CSVAPVRTSGRAGYNEQFF | TGCAGCGTTGCTCCCGTTCGGACTAGCGGGAGGGCGGGGTACAATGAGCAGTTCTTC
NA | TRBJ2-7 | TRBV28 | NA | CASRPDSYEQYF | TGTGCCAGCAGACCGGACAGTTACGAGCAGTACTTC
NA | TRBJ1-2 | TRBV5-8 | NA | CASSRGTALVYGYTF | TGTGCCAGCAGCCGGGGGACGGCATTAGTCTATGGCTACACCTTC
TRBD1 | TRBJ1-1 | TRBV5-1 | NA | CASSLDVARRQGKHTEAFF | TGCGCCAGCAGCTTGGACGTGGCCCGAAGACAGGGGAAACACACTGAAGCTTTCTTT
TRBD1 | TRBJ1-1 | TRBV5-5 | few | CASSLEGANTEAFF | TGTGCCAGCAGCTTGGAGGGGGCGAACACTGAAGCTTTCTTT
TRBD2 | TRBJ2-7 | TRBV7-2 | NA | CASTISGRGLYEQYF | TGTGCCAGCACCATTAGCGGGAGGGGCCTCTACGAGCAGTACTTC
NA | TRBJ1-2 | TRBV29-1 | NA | CSVDGKRNYGYTF | TGCAGCGTTGACGGGAAAAGAAACTATGGCTACACCTTC
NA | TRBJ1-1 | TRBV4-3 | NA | CASSTIQGEDTEAFF | TGCGCCAGCAGCACTATACAGGGAGAGGATACTGAAGCTTTCTTT
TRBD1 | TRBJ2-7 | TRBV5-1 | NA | CASSLANIGTGVDEQYF | TGCGCCAGCAGCTTGGCCAACATTGGGACAGGGGTGGACGAGCAGTACTTC
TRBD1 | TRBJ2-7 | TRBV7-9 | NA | CASSLVDRGWEQYF | TGTGCCAGCAGCTTAGTGGACAGGGGATGGGAGCAGTACTTC
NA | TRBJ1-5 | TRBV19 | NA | CASSIGVPFSNQPQHF | TGTGCCAGTAGTATCGGGGTCCCCTTTAGCAATCAGCCCCAGCATTTT
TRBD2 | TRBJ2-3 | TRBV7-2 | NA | CASSFPLFLAALTDTQYF | TGTGCCAGCAGCTTCCCCCTCTTTCTAGCGGCATTAACAGATACGCAGTATTTT
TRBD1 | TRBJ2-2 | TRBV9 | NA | CASSDRQGTGELFF | TGTGCCAGCAGCGACCGACAGGGGACCGGGGAGCTGTTTTTT
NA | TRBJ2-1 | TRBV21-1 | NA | CASSNSSGRAYEQFF | TGTGCCAGCAGCAATTCTAGCGGGAGGGCCTATGAGCAGTTCTTC
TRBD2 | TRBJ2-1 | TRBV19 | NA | CASSEASGRKRYEQFF | TGTGCCAGTAGTGAGGCTAGCGGGAGGAAACGGTATGAGCAGTTCTTC